This T cell receptor beta chain was obtained from a study of T cell responses to AZD1222 COVID-19 vaccine. The ends were cut back, 4 bases at V and 2 bases at J, with 12 bases in the middle. CDR3 length equals 14 residues. Assay used: immunoSEQ multiplex PCR; TCRdb lists only in-frame clones, some missing. Counted here are about 100,000 clones, over 90% occurring once; the ten biggest clones make up about 5%. Findings of the study overall: It was only after the peak T cell response that any repertoires were sampled. Among the donors, most were white British and more were female, and clonal diversity was possibly underestimated. Vaccine-related CD4 TCRs covered spike, predominating at 160-218 and 743-854.

Regarding this clone: What it recognizes is unknown.

The TCR sequence derives from an adult in good health. V usage is TRBV23-1 and J usage is TRBJ2-7, with unresolved D. TRBV23-1 is filed as an ORF, its function uncertain. Sequenced here: peripheral blood, sampled on day 0 of AZD1222 vaccination. The CDR3 region has the DNA TGCGCCAGCAGTCCCTATCACATTGCCTACGAGCAGTACTTC. Translating it yields CASSPYHIAYEQYF.